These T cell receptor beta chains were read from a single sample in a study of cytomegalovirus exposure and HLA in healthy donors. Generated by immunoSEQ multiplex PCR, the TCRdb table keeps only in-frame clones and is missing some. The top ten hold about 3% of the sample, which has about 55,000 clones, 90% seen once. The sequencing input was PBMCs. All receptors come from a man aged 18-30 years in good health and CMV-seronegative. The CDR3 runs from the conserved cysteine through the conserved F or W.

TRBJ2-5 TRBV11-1 CASSYGGRETQYF
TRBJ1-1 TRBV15 CATSRGSGTGFSKAFF
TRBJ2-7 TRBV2 CASSDVYGAGGPEKYF
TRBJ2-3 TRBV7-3 CASSFGGTDTQYF
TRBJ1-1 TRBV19 CASSPDSTEAFF
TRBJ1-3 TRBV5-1 CASSGTGGNTIYF
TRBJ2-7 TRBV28 CASSYGLADAYEQYF
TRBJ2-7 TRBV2 CASRDVEWTESYEQYF
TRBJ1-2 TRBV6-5 CASANLAEGDYGYTF
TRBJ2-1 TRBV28 CASSESGTAKDEQFF
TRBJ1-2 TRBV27 CASSFSAGEKNYGYTF
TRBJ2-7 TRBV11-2 CASSFGIGIVRYEQYF
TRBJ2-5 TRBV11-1 CASSFSAAETQYF
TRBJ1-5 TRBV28 CASRLQGDRLQPQHF
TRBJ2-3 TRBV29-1 CSVEPGLHTDTQYF
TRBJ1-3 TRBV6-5 CASSLRGAGNTIYF
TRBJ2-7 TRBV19 CASSSSGESSYEQYF
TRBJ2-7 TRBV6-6 CASSWTDYYEQYF
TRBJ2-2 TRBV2 CASSSSGTNTGELFF
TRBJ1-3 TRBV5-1 CASRTGSDSGNTIYF
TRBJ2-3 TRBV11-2 CASSLGGNTDTQYF
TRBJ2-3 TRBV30 CAWTILAGADTQYF
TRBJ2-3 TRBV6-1 CASHRGDSTDTQYF
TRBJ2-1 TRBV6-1 CASRLRGEQFF
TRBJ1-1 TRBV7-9 CASSLMGGLSGAFF
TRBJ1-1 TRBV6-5 CASSYEQGLNTEAFF
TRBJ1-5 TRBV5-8 CASSPDRNNQPQHF
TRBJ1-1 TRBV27 CASRVTGNTEAFF
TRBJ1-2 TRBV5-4 CASRGGTGGHGYTF
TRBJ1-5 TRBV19 CASSIGVREYSNQPQHF
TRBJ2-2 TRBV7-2 CASSQAGGRNGELFF
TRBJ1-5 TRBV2 CASRQGVQSQPQHF
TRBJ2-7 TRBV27 CASSRQGGPYEQYF
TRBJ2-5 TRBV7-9 CASTSGLEIKTQYF
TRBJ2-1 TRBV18 CASSPRGSSYNEQFF
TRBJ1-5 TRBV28 CASSPGTGRIQPQHF
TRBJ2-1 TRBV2 CASTQGLAGAGEQFF
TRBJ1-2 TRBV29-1 CSVDGGRPSNYGYTF
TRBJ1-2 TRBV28 CASKGGGNNYGYTF
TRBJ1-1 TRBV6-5 CASRRTEGTEAFF
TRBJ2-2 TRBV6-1 CASRSGASTGELFF
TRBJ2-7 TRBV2 CASIQGWDEQYF
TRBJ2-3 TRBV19 CASSGGTSGFTDTQYF
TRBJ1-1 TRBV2 CASSEAGLGTEAFF
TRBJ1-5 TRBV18 CASSPYRDQPQHF
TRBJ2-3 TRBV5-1 CASSRKRQGPDTQYF
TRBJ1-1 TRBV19 CASSIGGLNTEAFF
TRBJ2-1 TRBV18 CASSPPKLAAAGEQFF
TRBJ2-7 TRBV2 CASLRTGPSSYEQYF
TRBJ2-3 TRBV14 CASSQDVQGEVF
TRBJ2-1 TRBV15 CATSRDGTSGGRYNEQFF
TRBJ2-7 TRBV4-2 CASSQEASGSSYEQYF